This T cell receptor (beta chain) came from a study of cytomegalovirus exposure and HLA in healthy donors. Overall study: The 130 or so validation repertoires and the 666 first-cohort repertoires shared a platform, a later analysis reported.

On this clone itself: As yet, its antigen is unknown.

Using immunoSEQ multiplex PCR, the repertoire was profiled, and TCRdb retains in-frame clones only, with some absent. Counted here are a few hundred thousand clones, about 90% occurring once; the ten biggest clones make up around 11%. Study conclusions and caveats: It was approximately 150 TCR beta chains that were listed as cytomegalovirus-associated. For cytomegalovirus status, the classifier reportedly gave diagnoses with high specificity and sensitivity.

Deletions cut 6 bases from V and 1 base from J, with 7 bases between. This CDR3 region has 13 residues. Germline values: CDR1 SQVTM, CDR2 ANQGSEA. This clonotype was sampled from a man aged 18 to 29 in good health and CMV-seropositive. V and J are TRBV29-1 and TRBJ2-6; no clear D gene. The sequenced sample was PBMCs. The CDR3 is CSVAQSGANVLTF. In nucleotides, the CDR3 is TGCAGCGTAGCACAATCTGGGGCCAACGTCCTGACTTTC. Complete variable domain (other parts from reference TRBV29-1 and TRBJ2-6): SAVISQKPSRDICQRGTSLTIQCQVDSQVTMMFWYRQQPGQSLTLIATANQGSEATYESGFVIDKFPISRPNLTFSTLTVSNMSPEDSSIYLCSVAQSGANVLTFGAGSRLTVL.